The present TCR beta chain was sequenced within a study of T cells in Graves' hyperthyroidism and ophthalmopathy. From RNA transcripts, TCR beta CDR3 regions were amplified. TCR CDR3 regions were first amplified by RT-PCR with HTBI primers. A single record per CDR3 protein comes from TCRdb applying MiXCR to the multiplex PCR reads. The sample yields some 600,000 distinct CDR3 sequences, around 13% seen once. Trimming cost V 1 base and J 11 bases, with 24 bases left between them. The CDR3 spans 17 residues. Germline values: CDR1 SGHTA, CDR2 FQGNSA. The sequencing input was blood. The V gene is TRBV7-2, the J gene TRBJ2-1, with D possibly being TRBD2 (7 bases). The clonotype originates from a woman aged 25 to 39 with Graves' hyperthyroidism that later progressed to Graves' ophthalmopathy. CDR3 loop: CASSLERGGGVGDQQFF. CDR3 nucleotide sequence: TGTGCCAGCAGCTTAGAGCGAGGAGGGGGGGTAGGGGATCAGCAGTTCTTC.